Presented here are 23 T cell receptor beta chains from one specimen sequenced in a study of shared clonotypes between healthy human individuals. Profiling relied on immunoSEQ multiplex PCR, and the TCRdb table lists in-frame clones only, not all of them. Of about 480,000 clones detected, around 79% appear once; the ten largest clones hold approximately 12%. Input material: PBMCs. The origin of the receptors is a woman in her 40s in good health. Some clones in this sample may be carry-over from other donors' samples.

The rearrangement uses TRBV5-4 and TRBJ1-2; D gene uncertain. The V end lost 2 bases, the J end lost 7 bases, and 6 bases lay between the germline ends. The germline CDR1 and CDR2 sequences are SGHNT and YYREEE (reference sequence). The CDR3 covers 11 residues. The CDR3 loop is CASSFGFGYTF. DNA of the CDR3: TGTGCCAGCAGCTTCGGGTTTGGCTACACCTTC.

The CDR3 protein is CASSPGQGAQGQPQHF. For the CDR3, the DNA is TGTGCCAGCAGCCCCGGACAGGGGGCGCAGGGACAGCCCCAGCATTTT. The rearrangement uses TRBV9 and TRBJ1-5; TRBD1 aligns across 11 bases. V shed 4 bases and J 7 bases; nucleotides not matched to a gene: 10. CDR1 is SGDLS, CDR2 YYNGEE, per germline. The CDR3 spans 16 residues.

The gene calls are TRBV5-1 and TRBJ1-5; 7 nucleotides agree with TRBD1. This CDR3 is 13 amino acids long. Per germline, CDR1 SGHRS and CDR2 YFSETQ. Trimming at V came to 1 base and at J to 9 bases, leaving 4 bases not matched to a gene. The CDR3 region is CASSLTGDGPQHF. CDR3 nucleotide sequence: TGCGCCAGCAGCTTGACAGGGGACGGGCCCCAGCATTTT.

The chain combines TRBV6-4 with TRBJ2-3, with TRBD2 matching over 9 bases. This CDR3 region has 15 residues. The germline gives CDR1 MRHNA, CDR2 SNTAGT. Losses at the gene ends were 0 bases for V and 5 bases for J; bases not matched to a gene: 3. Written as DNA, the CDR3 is TGTGCCAGCAGTGACTCCTTAGCGGGAGTAGATACGCAGTATTTT. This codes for CASSDSLAGVDTQYF.

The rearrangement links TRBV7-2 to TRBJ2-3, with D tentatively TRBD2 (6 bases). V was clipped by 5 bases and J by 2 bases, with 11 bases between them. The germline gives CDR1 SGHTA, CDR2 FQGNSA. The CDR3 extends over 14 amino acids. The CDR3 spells CASSLSGPTDTQYF. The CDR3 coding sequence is TGTGCCAGCAGCCTCAGCGGGCCCACAGATACGCAGTATTTT. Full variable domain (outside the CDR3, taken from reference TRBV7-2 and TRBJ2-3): GAGVSQSPSNKVTEKGKDVELRCDPISGHTALYWYRQSLGQGLEFLIYFQGNSAPDKSGLPSDRFSAERTGGSVSTLTIQRTQQEDSAVYLCASSLSGPTDTQYFGPGTRLTVL.

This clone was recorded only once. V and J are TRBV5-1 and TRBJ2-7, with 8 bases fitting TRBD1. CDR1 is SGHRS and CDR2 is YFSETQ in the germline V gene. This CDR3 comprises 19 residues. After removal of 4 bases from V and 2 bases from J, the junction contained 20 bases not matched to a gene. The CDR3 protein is CASSPVLRRSDRDTYEQYF. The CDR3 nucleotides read TGCGCCAGCAGCCCTGTTTTGCGTCGATCGGACAGGGATACCTACGAGCAGTACTTC.

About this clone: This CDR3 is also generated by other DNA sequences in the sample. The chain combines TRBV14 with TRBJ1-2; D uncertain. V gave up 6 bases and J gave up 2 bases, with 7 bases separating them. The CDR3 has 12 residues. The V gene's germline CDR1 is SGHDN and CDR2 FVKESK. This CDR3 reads CASSPGNYGYTF. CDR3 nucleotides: TGTGCCAGCAGTCCCGGGAACTATGGCTACACCTTC.

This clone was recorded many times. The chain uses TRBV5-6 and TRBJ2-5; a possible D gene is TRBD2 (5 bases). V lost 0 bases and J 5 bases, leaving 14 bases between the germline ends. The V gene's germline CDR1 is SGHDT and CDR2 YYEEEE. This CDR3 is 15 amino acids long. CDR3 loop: CASSLAKGSRETQYF. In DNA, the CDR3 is TGTGCCAGCAGCTTGGCCAAAGGGAGTCGGGAGACCCAGTACTTC. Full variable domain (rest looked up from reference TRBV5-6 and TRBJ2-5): DAGVTQSPTHLIKTRGQQVTLRCSPKSGHDTVSWYQQALGQGPQFIFQYYEEEERQRGNFPDRFSGHQFPNYSSELNVNALLLGDSALYLCASSLAKGSRETQYFGPGTRLLVL.

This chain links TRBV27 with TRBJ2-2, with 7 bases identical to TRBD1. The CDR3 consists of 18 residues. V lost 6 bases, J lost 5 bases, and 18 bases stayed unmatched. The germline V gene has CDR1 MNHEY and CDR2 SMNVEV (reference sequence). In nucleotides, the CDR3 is TGTGCCAGCAGACCCGGGACAGAGTCTTATTGGGGTACCGGGGAGCTGTTTTTT. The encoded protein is CASRPGTESYWGTGELFF.

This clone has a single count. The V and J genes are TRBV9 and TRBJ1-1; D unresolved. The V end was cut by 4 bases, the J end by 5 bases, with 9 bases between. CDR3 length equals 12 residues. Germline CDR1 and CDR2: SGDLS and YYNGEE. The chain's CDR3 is CASSPFNTEAFF. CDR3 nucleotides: TGTGCCAGCAGCCCTTTCAATACTGAAGCTTTCTTT. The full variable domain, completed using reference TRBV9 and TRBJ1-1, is DSGVTQTPKHLITATGQRVTLRCSPRSGDLSVYWYQQSLDQGLQFLIQYYNGEERAKGNILERFSAQQFPDLHSELNLSSLELGDSALYFCASSPFNTEAFFGQGTRLTVV.

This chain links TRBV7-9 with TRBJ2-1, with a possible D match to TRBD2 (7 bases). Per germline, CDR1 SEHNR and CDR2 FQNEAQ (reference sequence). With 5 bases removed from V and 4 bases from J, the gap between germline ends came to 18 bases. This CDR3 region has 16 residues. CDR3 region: CASSVLGGERYNEQFF. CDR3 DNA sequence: TGTGCCAGCAGCGTCTTAGGGGGGGAGCGGTACAATGAGCAGTTCTTC.

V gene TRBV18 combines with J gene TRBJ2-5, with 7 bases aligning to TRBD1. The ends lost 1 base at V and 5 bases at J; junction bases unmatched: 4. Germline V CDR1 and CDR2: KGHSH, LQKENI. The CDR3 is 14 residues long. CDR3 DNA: TGTGCCAGCTCACCACAGGGGGCGTTGGAGACCCAGTACTTC. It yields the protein CASSPQGALETQYF.

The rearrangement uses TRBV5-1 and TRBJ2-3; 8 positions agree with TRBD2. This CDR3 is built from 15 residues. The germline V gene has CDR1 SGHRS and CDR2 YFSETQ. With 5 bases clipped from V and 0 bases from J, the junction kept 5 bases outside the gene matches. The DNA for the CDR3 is TGCGCCAGCAGTCTAGCGGGCCTAAGCACAGATACGCAGTATTTT. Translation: CASSLAGLSTDTQYF.

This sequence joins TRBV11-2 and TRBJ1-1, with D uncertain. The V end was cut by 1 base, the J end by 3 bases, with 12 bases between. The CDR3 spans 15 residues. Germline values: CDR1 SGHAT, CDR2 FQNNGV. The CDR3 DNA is TGTGCCAGCAGCTTAGGTATGGGCCGGGACACTGAAGCTTTCTTT. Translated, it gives CASSLGMGRDTEAFF.

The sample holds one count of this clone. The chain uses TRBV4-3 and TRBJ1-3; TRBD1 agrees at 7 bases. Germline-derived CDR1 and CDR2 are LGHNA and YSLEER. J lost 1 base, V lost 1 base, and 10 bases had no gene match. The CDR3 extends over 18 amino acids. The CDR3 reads CASSQGLEQGKSGNTIYF. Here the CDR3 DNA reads TGCGCCAGCAGCCAAGGTCTCGAACAGGGGAAATCTGGAAACACCATATATTTT.

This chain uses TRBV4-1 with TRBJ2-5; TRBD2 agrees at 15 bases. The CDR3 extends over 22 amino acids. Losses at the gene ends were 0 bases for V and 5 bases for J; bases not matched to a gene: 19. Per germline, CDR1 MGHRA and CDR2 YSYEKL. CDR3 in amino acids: CASSQDFLGLAGGVGSGETQYF. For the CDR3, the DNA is TGCGCCAGCAGCCAAGATTTTCTGGGACTAGCGGGAGGAGTGGGCTCGGGGGAGACCCAGTACTTC.

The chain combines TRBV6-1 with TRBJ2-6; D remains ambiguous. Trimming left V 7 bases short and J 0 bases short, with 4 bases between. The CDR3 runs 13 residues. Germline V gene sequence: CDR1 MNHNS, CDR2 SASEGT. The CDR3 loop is CASTFSGANVLTF. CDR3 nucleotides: TGTGCCAGCACTTTCTCTGGGGCCAACGTCCTGACTTTC.

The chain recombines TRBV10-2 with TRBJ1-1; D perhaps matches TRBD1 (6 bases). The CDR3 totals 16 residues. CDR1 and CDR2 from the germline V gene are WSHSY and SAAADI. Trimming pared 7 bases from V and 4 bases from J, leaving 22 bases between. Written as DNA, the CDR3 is TGCGCCAGCATTCTAAACGACGGGGGGCGAGGCACTGAAGCTTTCTTT. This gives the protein CASILNDGGRGTEAFF.

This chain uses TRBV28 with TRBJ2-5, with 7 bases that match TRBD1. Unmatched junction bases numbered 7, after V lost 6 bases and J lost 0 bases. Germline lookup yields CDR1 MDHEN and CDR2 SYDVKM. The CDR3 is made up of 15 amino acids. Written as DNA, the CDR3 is TGTGCCAGCAGGCCCCGGGGACAGAACCAAGAGACCCAGTACTTC. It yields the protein CASRPRGQNQETQYF.

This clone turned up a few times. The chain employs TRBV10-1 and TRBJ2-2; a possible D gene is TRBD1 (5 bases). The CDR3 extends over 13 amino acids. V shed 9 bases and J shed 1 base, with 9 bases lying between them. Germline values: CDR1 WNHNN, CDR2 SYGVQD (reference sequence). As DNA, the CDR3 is TGCGCCAGGGACAATCGGAACACCGGGGAGCTGTTTTTT. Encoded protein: CARDNRNTGELFF.

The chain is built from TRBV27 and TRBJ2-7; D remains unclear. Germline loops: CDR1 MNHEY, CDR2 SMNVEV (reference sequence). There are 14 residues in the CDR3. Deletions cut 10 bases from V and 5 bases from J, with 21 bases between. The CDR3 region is CATRYGPGRDEQYF. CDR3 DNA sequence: TGTGCCACCAGGTACGGGCCGGGTCGAGACGAGCAGTACTTC.

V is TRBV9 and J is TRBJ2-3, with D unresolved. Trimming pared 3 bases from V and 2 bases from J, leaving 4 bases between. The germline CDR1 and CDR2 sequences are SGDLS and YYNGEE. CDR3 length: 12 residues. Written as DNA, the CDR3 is TGTGCCAGCAGCGCCAACACAGATACGCAGTATTTT. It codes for CASSANTDTQYF.

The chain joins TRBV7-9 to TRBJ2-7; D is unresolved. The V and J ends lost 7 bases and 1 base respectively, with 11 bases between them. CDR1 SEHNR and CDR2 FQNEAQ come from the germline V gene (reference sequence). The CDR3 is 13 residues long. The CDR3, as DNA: TGTGCCAGCAACCACTGGGATTCCTACGAGCAGTACTTC. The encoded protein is CASNHWDSYEQYF.